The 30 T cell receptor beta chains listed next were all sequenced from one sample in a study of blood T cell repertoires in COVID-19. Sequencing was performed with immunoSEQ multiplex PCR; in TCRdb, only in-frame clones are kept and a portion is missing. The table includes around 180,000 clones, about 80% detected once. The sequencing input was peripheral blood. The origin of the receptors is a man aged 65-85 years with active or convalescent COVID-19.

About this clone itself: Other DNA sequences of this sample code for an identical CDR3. The CDR3 spells CASSTRTVEKLFF. In nucleotides, the CDR3 is TGTGCCAGTAGTACACGGACTGTAGAAAAACTGTTTTTT. V and J are TRBV19 and TRBJ1-4; no reliable D call. From germline, CDR1 is LNHDA and CDR2 SQIVND (reference sequence). This CDR3 region has 13 residues. Trimming left V 4 bases short and J 8 bases short, with 11 bases between.

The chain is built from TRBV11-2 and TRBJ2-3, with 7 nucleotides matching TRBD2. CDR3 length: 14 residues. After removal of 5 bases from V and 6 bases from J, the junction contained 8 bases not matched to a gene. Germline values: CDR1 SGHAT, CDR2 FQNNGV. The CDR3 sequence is CASSAPAGGDTQYF. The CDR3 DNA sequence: TGTGCCAGCAGCGCGCCAGCCGGGGGGGATACGCAGTATTTT.

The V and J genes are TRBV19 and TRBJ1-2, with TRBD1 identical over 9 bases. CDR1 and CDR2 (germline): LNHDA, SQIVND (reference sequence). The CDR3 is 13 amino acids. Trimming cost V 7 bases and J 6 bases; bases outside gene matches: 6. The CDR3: CASTTGQGDGYTF. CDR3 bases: TGTGCCAGTACTACGGGACAGGGAGATGGCTACACCTTC.

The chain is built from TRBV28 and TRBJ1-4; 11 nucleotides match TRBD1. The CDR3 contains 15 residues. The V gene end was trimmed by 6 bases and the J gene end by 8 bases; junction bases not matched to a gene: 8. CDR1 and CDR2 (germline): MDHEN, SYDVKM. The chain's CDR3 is CASRSLGTGGEKLFF. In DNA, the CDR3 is TGTGCCAGCAGGTCTTTAGGGACAGGGGGAGAAAAACTGTTTTTT.

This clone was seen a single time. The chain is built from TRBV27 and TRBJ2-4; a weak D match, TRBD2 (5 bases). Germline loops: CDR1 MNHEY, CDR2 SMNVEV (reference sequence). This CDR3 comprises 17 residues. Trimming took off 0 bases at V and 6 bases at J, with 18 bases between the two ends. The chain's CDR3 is CASSLSLARGGINIQYF. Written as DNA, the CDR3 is TGTGCCAGCAGTTTATCCCTCGCTCGGGGTGGGATAAACATTCAGTACTTC.

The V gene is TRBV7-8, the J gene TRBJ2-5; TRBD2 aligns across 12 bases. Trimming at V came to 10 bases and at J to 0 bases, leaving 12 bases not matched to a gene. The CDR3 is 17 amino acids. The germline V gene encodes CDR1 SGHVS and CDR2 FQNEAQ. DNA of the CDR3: TGTGCCATCAGAAGACTAGCGGGAGTAGGGTACCAAGAGACCCAGTACTTC. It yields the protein CAIRRLAGVGYQETQYF.

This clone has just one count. The CDR3 here is CASSPRGLAGSDTQYF. CDR3 in DNA: TGTGCCAGCAGCCCCCGAGGACTAGCGGGATCAGATACGCAGTATTTT. This chain joins TRBV7-2 and TRBJ2-3, with 12 bases matching TRBD2. This CDR3 has 16 amino acids. Trimming at V came to 5 bases and at J to 4 bases, leaving 7 bases not matched to a gene. Germline CDR1 and CDR2: SGHTA and FQGNSA.

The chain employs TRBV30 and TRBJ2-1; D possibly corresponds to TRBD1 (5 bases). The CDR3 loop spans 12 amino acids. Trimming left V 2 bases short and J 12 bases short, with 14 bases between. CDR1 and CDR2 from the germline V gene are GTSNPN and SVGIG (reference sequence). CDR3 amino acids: CAWSYGQGGQFF. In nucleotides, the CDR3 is TGTGCCTGGAGTTACGGCCAGGGTGGGCAGTTCTTC.

CDR3 loop: CASSLVQGGLSYNEQFF. For the CDR3, the DNA is TGTGCCAGCAGCTTGGTTCAGGGGGGTCTCTCCTACAATGAGCAGTTCTTC. The genes are TRBV5-6 and TRBJ2-1, with a weak D call TRBD1 (7 bases). The CDR3 is 17 amino acids. CDR1 SGHDT and CDR2 YYEEEE come from the germline V gene. Trimming stripped 0 bases from V and 0 bases from J, with 13 bases between.

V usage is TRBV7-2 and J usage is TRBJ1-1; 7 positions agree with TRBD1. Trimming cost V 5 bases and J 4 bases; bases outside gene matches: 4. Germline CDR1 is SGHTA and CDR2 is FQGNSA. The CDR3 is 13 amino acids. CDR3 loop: CASSPGQVTEAFF. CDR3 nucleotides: TGTGCCAGCAGCCCCGGACAGGTCACTGAAGCTTTCTTT.

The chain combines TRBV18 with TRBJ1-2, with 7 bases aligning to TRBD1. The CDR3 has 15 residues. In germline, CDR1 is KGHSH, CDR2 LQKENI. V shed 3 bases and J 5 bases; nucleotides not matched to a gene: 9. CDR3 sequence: CASSPDRQGRYGYTF. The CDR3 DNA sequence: TGTGCCAGCTCACCCGATCGACAGGGCCGGTATGGCTACACCTTC.

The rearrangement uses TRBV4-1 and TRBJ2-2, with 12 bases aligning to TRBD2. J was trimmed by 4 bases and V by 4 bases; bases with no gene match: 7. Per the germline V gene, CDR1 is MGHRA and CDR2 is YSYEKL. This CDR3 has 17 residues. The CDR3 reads CASSRLLLAGGTGELFF. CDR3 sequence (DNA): TGCGCCAGCAGCCGACTTCTACTAGCGGGGGGCACCGGGGAGCTGTTTTTT.

The CDR3 sequence is CASSFDFNTEAFF. The DNA of the CDR3 is TGTGCCAGCAGCTTCGACTTTAACACTGAAGCTTTCTTT. The chain carries TRBV7-9 and TRBJ1-1; the D is unclear. The CDR3 spans 13 residues. Germline values: CDR1 SEHNR, CDR2 FQNEAQ (reference sequence). Between the trimmed V and J ends, which lost 3 bases and 2 bases, there was a span of 7 bases.

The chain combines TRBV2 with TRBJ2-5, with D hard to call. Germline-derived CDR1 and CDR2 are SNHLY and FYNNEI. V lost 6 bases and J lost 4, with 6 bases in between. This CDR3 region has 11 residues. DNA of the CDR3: TGTGCCAGCAGGAGTTTAGAGACCCAGTACTTC. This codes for CASRSLETQYF.

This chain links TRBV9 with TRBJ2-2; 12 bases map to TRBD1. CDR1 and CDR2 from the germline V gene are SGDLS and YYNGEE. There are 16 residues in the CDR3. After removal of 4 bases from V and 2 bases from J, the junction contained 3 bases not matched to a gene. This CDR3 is CASSLGQGANTGELFF. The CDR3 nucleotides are TGTGCCAGCAGCTTGGGACAGGGGGCAAACACCGGGGAGCTGTTTTTT.

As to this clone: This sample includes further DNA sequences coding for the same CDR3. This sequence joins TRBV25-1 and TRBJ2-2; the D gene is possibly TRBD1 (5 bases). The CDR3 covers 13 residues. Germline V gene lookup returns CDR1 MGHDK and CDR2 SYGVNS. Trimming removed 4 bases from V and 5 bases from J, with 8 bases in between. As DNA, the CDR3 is TGTGCCAGCAGTGTTCCAGGGACCGGGGAGCTGTTTTTT. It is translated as CASSVPGTGELFF.

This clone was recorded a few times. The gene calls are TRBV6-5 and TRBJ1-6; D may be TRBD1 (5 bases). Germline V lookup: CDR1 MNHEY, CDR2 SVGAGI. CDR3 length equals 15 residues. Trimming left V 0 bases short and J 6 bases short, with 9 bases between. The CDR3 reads CASSYSRVRNSPLHF. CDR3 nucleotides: TGTGCCAGCAGTTACTCCAGGGTACGTAATTCACCCCTCCACTTT.

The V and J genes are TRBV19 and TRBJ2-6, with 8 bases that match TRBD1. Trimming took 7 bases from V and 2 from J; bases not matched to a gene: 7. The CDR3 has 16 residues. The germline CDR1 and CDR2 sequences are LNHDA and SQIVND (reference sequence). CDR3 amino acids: CASTPGGAAGANVLTF. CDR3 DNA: TGTGCCAGTACCCCAGGGGGCGCCGCTGGGGCCAACGTCCTGACTTTC.

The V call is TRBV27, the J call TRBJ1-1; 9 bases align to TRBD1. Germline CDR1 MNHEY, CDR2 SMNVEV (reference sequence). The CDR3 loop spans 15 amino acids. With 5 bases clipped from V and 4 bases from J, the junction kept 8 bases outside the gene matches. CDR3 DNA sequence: TGTGCCAGCAGTACCCGGACAGGGGCTGGCACTGAAGCTTTCTTT. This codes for CASSTRTGAGTEAFF.

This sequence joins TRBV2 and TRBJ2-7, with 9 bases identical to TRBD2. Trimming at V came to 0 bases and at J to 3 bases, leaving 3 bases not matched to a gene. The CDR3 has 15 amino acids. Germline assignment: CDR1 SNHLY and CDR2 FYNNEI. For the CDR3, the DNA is TGTGCCAGCAGTGAAGCTAGCGGGAGAAACTACGAGCAGTACTTC. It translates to CASSEASGRNYEQYF.

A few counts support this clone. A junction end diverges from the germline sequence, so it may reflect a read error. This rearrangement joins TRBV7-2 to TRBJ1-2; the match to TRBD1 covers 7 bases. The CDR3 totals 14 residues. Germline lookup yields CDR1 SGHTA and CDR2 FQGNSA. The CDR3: CASSPSNRGTPSPF. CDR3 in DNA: TGTGCCAGCAGCCCAAGCAACAGGGGAACTCCCTCACCCTTC.

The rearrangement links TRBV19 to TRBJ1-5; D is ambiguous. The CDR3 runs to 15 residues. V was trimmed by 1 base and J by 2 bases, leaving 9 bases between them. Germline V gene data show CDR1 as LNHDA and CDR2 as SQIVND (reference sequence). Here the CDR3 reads CASSIGVTGNQPQHF. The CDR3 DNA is TGTGCCAGTAGTATAGGCGTAACGGGCAATCAGCCCCAGCATTTT. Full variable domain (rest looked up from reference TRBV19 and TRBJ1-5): DGGITQSPKYLFRKEGQNVTLSCEQNLNHDAMYWYRQDPGQGLRLIYYSQIVNDFQKGDIAEGYSVSREKKESFPLTVTSAQKNPTAFYLCASSIGVTGNQPQHFGDGTRLSIL.

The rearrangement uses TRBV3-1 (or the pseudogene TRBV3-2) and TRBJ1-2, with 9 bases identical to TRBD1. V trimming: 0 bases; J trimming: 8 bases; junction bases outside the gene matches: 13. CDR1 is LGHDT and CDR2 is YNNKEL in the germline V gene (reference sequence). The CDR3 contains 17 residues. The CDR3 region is CASSQDPLGTGRKGYTF. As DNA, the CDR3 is TGTGCCAGCAGCCAAGACCCCCTGGGGACAGGGAGGAAAGGCTACACCTTC.

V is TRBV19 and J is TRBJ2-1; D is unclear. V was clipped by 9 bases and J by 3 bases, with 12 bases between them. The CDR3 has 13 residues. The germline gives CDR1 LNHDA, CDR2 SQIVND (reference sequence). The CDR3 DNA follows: TGTGCCAGCTCCCCCGAGCTCTACAATGAGCAGTTCTTC. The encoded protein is CASSPELYNEQFF.

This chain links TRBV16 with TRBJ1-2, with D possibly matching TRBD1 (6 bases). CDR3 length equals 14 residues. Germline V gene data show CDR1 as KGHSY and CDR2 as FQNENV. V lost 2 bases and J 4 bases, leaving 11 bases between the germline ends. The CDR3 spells CASSQEQGTYGYTF. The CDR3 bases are TGTGCCAGCAGCCAAGAACAGGGCACCTATGGCTACACCTTC.

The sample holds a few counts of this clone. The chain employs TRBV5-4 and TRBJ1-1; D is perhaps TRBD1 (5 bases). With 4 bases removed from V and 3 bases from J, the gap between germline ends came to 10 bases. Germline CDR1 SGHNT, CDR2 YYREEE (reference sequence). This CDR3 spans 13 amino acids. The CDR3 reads CASSRGGDTEAFF. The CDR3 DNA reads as TGTGCCAGCAGCCGGGGGGGGGACACTGAAGCTTTCTTT. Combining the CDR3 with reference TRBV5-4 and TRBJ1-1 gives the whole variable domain ETGVTQSPTHLIKTRGQQVTLRCSSQSGHNTVSWYQQALGQGPQFIFQYYREEENGRGNFPPRFSGLQFPNYSSELNVNALELDDSALYLCASSRGGDTEAFFGQGTRLTVV.

The CDR3 nucleotides are TGCGCCAGCAGCCCGAACGGGCGGGGGGTCCACACTGAAGCTTTCTTT. It encodes CASSPNGRGVHTEAFF. The chain joins TRBV5-1 to TRBJ1-1; possible D gene TRBD1, 5 bases. CDR1 is SGHRS, CDR2 YFSETQ, per germline. V lost 4 bases to trimming and J lost 3 bases, with 19 bases between them. The length of the CDR3 is 16 residues.

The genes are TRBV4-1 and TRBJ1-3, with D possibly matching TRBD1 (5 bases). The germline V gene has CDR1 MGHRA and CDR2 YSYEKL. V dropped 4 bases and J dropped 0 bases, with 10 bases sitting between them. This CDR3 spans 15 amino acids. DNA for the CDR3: TGCGCCAGCAGCCGAACAGGTTTCTCTGGAAACACCATATATTTT. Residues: CASSRTGFSGNTIYF.

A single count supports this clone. CDR3 nucleotides: TGTGCCAGCAGTCCGGGGGGTGGGGATACGCAGTATTTT. Translated, it gives CASSPGGGDTQYF. The chain couples TRBV5-4 to TRBJ2-3, with TRBD2 matching over 7 bases. Germline CDR1 is SGHNT and CDR2 is YYREEE (reference sequence). The V gene end was trimmed by 5 bases and the J gene end by 6 bases; junction bases not matched to a gene: 6. This CDR3 is 13 amino acids long.

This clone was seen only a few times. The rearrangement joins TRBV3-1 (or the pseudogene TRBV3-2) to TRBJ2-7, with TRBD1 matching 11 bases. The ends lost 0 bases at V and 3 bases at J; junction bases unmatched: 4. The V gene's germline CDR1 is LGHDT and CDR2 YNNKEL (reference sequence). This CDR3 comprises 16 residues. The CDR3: CASSQEIGTGGYEQYF. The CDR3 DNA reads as TGTGCCAGCAGCCAAGAGATCGGGACAGGGGGCTACGAGCAGTACTTC.